The T cell receptor (beta chain) described here comes from a study of T cell repertoires in cytomegalovirus infection. This clonotype showed up just a few times. Its antigen is unknown. Germline-derived CDR1 and CDR2 are LGHNT and FRNRAP. This CDR3 spans 15 amino acids. V was shortened by 0 bases and J by 4 bases, with 12 bases between the two germline ends. Using its own MiXCR run on the reads, TCRdb lists one record per CDR3 protein. The sample includes more than 300,000 distinct CDR3 sequences, nearly 35% of them seen just once. The receptor comes from a human donor in good health (CMV status not recorded). Some clones in this sample may be carry-over from other donors' samples. The sample consisted of cultured PBMCs, taken from culture after CMV antigen stimulation. The chain couples TRBV12-5 to TRBJ1-1; D uncertain. CDR3 in DNA: TGTGCTAGTGGTTTGGTTCTAGGCAAGCCCACTGAAGCTTTCTTT. This codes for CASGLVLGKPTEAFF.